A single sample is the source of the 14 T cell receptor beta chains below, sequenced in a study of OX40 agonist ivuxolimab in advanced cancers. Repertoires were generated with immunoSEQ multiplex PCR, while TCRdb's copy carries only in-frame clones and drops some. The repertoire consists of roughly 29,000 clones, with roughly 80% occurring once and the leading ten covering over 15%. The sample here was CD4+ or CD8+ T cells sorted from blood, taken in a trial of the OX40 agonist ivuxolimab. These receptor sequences come from an adult with an advanced solid tumor such as melanoma, head and neck, liver or kidney cancer.

The chain is built from TRBV7-8 and TRBJ2-7, with 8 bases that match TRBD2. Germline V gene lookup returns CDR1 SGHVS and CDR2 FQNEAQ. This CDR3 is 14 amino acids long. V lost 5 bases and J lost 4; bases outside the gene matches: 7. The CDR3 is CASSEGTRVYEQYF. In DNA form, the CDR3 reads TGTGCCAGCAGCGAGGGGACTAGGGTATACGAGCAGTACTTC.

V gene TRBV11-2 combines with J gene TRBJ2-5; 7 bases agree with TRBD2. Gene TRBJ2-7 matches the end of the DNA better, so the J call may be wrong. The germline CDR1 and CDR2 sequences are SGHAT and FQNNGV. The CDR3 sequence is 12 residues long. For the CDR3, the DNA is TGTGCCAACTTAGGCAGGGAGGGCGAGCAGTACTTC. Its translation: CANLGREGEQYF.

The genes are TRBV5-6 and TRBJ1-4; tentatively, D is TRBD1 (6 bases). V lost 0 bases, J lost 8 bases, and 14 bases lay in between. CDR3 size: 15 residues. Germline V lookup: CDR1 SGHDT, CDR2 YYEEEE. This chain's CDR3 is CASSLDGGNDEKLFF. CDR3 DNA: TGTGCCAGCAGCTTGGATGGGGGCAATGACGAAAAACTGTTTTTT.

This clone is labeled as medium-sized (0.01 to 0.1%). V gene TRBV11-2 combines with J gene TRBJ2-3; weak D call: TRBD2 (7 bases). CDR3 size: 18 residues. The germline V and J ends were trimmed by 0 bases and 3 bases, with 19 bases remaining between them. Germline assignment: CDR1 SGHAT and CDR2 FQNNGV. The CDR3 region has the DNA TGTGCCAGCAGCTTAGATTTTCGGGGGCCGGGAGGTACAGATACGCAGTATTTT. Protein: CASSLDFRGPGGTDTQYF.

The rearrangement joins TRBV11-2 to TRBJ2-1; possibly TRBD2 for D (5 bases). There are 14 residues in the CDR3. Germline loops: CDR1 SGHAT, CDR2 FQNNGV. V dropped 5 bases and J dropped 6 bases, with 14 bases sitting between them. The CDR3 region is CASSPRTVTNEQFF. The CDR3 nucleotides are TGTGCCAGCAGCCCCAGGACTGTAACCAATGAGCAGTTCTTC.

In this sample, this clone turned up a few times. The chain has TRBV5-6 and TRBJ2-1, with D perhaps matching TRBD1 (7 bases). V was cut by 2 bases and J by 6 bases, with 12 bases left in between. CDR3 length equals 14 residues. Per germline, CDR1 SGHDT and CDR2 YYEEEE. Here the CDR3 reads CASSFRRGANEQFF. CDR3 in DNA: TGTGCCAGCAGCTTTCGCAGGGGGGCCAATGAGCAGTTCTTC.

The rearrangement uses TRBV28 and TRBJ2-4; D is uncertain. This CDR3 is built from 13 residues. With 9 bases removed from V and 3 bases from J, the gap between germline ends came to 12 bases. Looked up from germline, CDR1 is MDHEN and CDR2 is SYDVKM. The CDR3 spells CASRTHGKNIQYF. The CDR3 bases are TGTGCCAGTAGGACCCACGGCAAAAACATTCAGTACTTC.

V is TRBV7-9 and J is TRBJ2-7; unclear D gene. Germline CDR1 SEHNR, CDR2 FQNEAQ (reference sequence). The CDR3 is made up of 12 amino acids. Trimming shortened V by 1 base and J by 1 base, and 2 bases separated the two germline ends. CDR3 protein: CASSLVSYEQYF. CDR3 DNA sequence: TGTGCCAGCAGCTTAGTGTCCTACGAGCAGTACTTC.

This rearrangement joins TRBV28 to TRBJ2-5; 8 bases are a match to TRBD1. Germline trimming cut 6 bases from V and 6 bases from J; bases unmatched to any gene: 15. This CDR3 is 16 amino acids long. CDR1 MDHEN and CDR2 SYDVKM come from the germline V gene. The CDR3 protein is CASRRNPGQGGKTQYF. Written as DNA, the CDR3 is TGTGCCAGCAGAAGAAACCCCGGACAGGGTGGGAAGACCCAGTACTTC.

The V gene is TRBV2, the J gene TRBJ2-7; TRBD2 aligns across 12 bases. Germline trimming cut 6 bases from V and 3 bases from J; bases unmatched to any gene: 3. The germline gives CDR1 SNHLY, CDR2 FYNNEI. CDR3 length equals 14 residues. The CDR3 spells CASSGGLAGYEQYF. The CDR3 DNA follows: TGTGCCAGCAGCGGGGGACTAGCGGGCTACGAGCAGTACTTC.

The rearrangement uses TRBV7-9 and TRBJ1-6; no clear D. The CDR3 is made up of 14 amino acids. Germline CDR1 is SEHNR and CDR2 is FQNEAQ (reference sequence). Between the trimmed V and J ends, which lost 0 bases and 7 bases, there was a span of 7 bases. The CDR3 sequence is CASSLAGVNSPLHF. Here the CDR3 DNA reads TGTGCCAGCAGCTTAGCTGGGGTCAATTCACCCCTCCACTTT.

The chain has TRBV7-9 and TRBJ2-1; D unclear. CDR1 and CDR2 (germline): SEHNR, FQNEAQ (reference sequence). The length of the CDR3 is 15 residues. Trimming shortened V by 5 bases and J by 0 bases, and 11 bases separated the two germline ends. This CDR3 reads CASSPPASSYNEQFF. The CDR3 DNA sequence: TGTGCCAGCAGCCCACCGGCAAGCTCCTACAATGAGCAGTTCTTC.

The chain combines TRBV4-1 with TRBJ1-5; D uncertain. The germline V and J ends were trimmed by 2 bases and 4 bases, with 6 bases remaining between them. This CDR3 has 13 amino acids. CDR1 and CDR2 (germline): MGHRA, YSYEKL. CDR3 in amino acids: CASSQSENQPQHF. In DNA form, the CDR3 reads TGCGCCAGCAGCCAATCAGAGAATCAGCCCCAGCATTTT.

Here the CDR3 reads CASSLSPSGRGTDTQYF. CDR3 sequence (DNA): TGTGCCAGCAGTTTATCCCCTAGCGGGAGAGGCACAGATACGCAGTATTTT. The V and J genes are TRBV28 and TRBJ2-3, with 10 nucleotides matching TRBD2. The germline gives CDR1 MDHEN, CDR2 SYDVKM. The J segment lost 1 base and the V segment lost 1 base, leaving 5 bases of the junction unmatched. The length of the CDR3 is 17 residues.